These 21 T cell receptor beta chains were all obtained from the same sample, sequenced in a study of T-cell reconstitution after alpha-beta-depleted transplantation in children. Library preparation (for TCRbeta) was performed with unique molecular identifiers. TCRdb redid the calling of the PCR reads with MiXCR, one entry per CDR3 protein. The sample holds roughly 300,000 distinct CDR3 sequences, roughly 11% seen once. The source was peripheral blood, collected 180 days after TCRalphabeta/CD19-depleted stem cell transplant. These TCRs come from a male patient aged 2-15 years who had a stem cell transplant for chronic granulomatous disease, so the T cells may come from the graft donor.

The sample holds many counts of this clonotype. This CDR3 is CASRRQDQETQYF. DNA of the CDR3: TGTGCCAGCCGCCGGCAGGACCAAGAGACCCAGTACTTC. V and J are TRBV6-1 and TRBJ2-5, with D unclear. This CDR3 is built from 13 residues. V was pared by 8 bases and J by 0 bases, with 10 bases between. In germline, CDR1 is MNHNS, CDR2 SASEGT.

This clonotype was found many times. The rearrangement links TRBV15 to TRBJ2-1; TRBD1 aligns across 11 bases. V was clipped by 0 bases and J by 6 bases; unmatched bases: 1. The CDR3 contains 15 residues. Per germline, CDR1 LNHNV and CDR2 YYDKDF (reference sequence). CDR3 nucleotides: TGTGCCACCAGCAGAGACGGGACAGGGGGCAATGAGCAGTTCTTC. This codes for CATSRDGTGGNEQFF.

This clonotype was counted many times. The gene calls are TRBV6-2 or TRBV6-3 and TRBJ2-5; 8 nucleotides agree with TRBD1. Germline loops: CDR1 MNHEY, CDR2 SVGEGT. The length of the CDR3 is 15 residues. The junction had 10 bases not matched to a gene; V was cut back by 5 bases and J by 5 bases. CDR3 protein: CASSPDRVRRETQYF. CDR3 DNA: TGTGCCAGCAGTCCGGACAGGGTGCGGCGGGAGACCCAGTACTTC.

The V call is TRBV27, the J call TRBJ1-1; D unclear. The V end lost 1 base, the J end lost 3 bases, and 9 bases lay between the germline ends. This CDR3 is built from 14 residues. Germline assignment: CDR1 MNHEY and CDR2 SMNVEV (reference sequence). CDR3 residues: CASSLFTGDTEAFF. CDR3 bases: TGTGCCAGCAGTTTATTCACTGGAGACACTGAAGCTTTCTTT.

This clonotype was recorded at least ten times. The CDR3: CSVGKFGSYEQYF. CDR3 in DNA: TGCAGCGTTGGAAAGTTCGGCTCCTACGAGCAGTACTTC. The chain has TRBV29-1 and TRBJ2-7; no reliable D call. CDR3 length equals 13 residues. Deletions cut 4 bases from V and 0 bases from J, with 10 bases between. Per the germline V gene, CDR1 is SQVTM and CDR2 is ANQGSEA.

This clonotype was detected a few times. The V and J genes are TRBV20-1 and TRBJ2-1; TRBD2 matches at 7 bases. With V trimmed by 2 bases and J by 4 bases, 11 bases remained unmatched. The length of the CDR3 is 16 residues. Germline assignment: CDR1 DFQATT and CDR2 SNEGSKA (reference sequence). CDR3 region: CSARTAWLAAYNEQFF. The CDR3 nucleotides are TGCAGTGCTAGAACGGCATGGCTAGCGGCTTACAATGAGCAGTTCTTC.

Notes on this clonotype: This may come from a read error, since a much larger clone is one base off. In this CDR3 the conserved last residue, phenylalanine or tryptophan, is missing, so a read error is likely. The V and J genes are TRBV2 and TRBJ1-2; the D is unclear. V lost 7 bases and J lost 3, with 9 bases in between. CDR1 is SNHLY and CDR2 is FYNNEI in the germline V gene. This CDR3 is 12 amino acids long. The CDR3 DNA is TGTGCCAGCACTCGGTCCGACTATGGCTACACCTCC. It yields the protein CASTRSDYGYTS.

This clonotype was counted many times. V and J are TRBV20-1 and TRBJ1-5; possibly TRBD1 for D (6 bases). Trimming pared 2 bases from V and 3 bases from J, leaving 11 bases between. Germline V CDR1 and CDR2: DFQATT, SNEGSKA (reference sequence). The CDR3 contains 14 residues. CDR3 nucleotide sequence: TGCAGTGCTAGATCCGGACAGTTCAATCAGCCCCAGCATTTT. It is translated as CSARSGQFNQPQHF.

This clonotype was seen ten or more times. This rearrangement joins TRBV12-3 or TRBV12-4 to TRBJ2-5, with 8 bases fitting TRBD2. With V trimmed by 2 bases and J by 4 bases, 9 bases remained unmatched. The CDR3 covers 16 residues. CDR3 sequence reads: CASSLLAGTSPETQYF. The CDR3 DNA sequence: TGTGCCAGCAGTTTATTAGCGGGAACTTCTCCAGAGACCCAGTACTTC.

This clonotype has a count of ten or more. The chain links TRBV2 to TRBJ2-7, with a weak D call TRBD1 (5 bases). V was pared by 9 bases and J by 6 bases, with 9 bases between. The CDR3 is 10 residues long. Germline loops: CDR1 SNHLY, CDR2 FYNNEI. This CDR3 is CARGQIEQYF. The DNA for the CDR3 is TGTGCCAGGGGGCAGATCGAGCAGTACTTC.

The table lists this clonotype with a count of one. CDR3 region: CASSPVAGFSYNEQFF. In DNA, the CDR3 is TGTGCCAGTAGTCCCGTCGCGGGTTTTTCCTACAATGAGCAGTTCTTC. The gene calls are TRBV19 and TRBJ2-1; a possible D gene is TRBD2 (5 bases). Germline V gene data show CDR1 as LNHDA and CDR2 as SQIVND (reference sequence). CDR3 size: 16 residues. Trimming took off 5 bases at V and 1 base at J, with 15 bases between the two ends.

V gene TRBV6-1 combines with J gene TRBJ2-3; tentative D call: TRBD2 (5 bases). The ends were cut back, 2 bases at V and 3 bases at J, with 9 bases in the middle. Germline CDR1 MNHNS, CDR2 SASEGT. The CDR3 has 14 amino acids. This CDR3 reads CASSERRRTDTQYF. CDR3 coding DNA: TGTGCCAGCAGTGAAAGGAGGCGGACAGATACGCAGTATTTT.

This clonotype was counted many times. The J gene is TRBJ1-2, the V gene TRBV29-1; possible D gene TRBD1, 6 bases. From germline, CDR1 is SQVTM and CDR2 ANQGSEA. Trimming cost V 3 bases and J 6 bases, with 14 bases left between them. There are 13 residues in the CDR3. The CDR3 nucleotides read TGCAGCGTTGACATATTGGGGGGCCATGGCTACACCTTC. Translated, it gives CSVDILGGHGYTF.

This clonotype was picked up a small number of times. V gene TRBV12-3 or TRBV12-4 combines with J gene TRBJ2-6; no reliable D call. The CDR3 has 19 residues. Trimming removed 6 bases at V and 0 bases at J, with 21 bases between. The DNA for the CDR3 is TGTGCCAGCAGCCTGTTTGGGTCATCTGGCTTCTCTGGGGCCAACGTCCTGACTTTC. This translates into CASSLFGSSGFSGANVLTF.

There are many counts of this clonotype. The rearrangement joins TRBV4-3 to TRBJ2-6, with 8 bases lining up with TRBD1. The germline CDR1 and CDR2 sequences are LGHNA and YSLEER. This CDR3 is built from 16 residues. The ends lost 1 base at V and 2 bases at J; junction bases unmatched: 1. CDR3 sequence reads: CASSQATGAGANVLTF. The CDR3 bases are TGCGCCAGCAGCCAAGCGACAGGGGCTGGGGCCAACGTCCTGACTTTC.

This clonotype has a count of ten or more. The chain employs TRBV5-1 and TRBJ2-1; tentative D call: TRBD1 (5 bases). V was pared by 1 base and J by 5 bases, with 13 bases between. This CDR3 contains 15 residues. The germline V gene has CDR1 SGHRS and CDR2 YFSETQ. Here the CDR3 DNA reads TGCGCCAGCAGCTTGATAGCTGGACACCACAATGAGCAGTTCTTC. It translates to CASSLIAGHHNEQFF.

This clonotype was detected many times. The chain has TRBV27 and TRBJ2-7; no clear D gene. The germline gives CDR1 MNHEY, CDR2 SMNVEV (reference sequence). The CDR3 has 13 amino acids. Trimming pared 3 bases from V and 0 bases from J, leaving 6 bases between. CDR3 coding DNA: TGTGCCAGCAGTTTTCAAAACTCCTACGAGCAGTACTTC. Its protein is CASSFQNSYEQYF.

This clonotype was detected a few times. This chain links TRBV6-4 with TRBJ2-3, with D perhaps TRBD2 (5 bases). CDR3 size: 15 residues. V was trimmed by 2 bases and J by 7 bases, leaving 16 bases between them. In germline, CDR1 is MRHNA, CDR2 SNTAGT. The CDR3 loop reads CASSDLGGPRYTQYF. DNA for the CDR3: TGTGCCAGCAGTGACCTGGGCGGGCCCCGATATACGCAGTATTTT.

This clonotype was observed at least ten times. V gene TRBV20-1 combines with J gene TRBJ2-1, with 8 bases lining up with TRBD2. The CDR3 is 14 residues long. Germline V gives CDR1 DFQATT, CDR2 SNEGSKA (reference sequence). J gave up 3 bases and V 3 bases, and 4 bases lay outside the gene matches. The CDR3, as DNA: TGCAGTGCTAGCGGGAGGGCCTTCTACAATGAGCAGTTCTTC. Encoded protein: CSASGRAFYNEQFF.

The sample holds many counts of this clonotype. CDR3 DNA sequence: TGCAGTGCAAAAACAGGGGAAGGGAGCAATCAGCCCCAGCATTTT. Its protein product is CSAKTGEGSNQPQHF. The rearrangement joins TRBV20-1 to TRBJ1-5; 7 nucleotides align to TRBD1. Germline V CDR1 and CDR2: DFQATT, SNEGSKA (reference sequence). The CDR3 covers 15 residues. With V trimmed by 6 bases and J by 1 base, 9 bases remained unmatched.

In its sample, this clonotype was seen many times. CDR3: CSARDYRGRTEAFF. CDR3 nucleotide sequence: TGCAGTGCTAGAGACTACAGGGGTCGCACTGAAGCTTTCTTT. The chain is built from TRBV20-1 and TRBJ1-1; 7 nucleotides agree with TRBD1. This CDR3 contains 14 residues. Germline V lookup: CDR1 DFQATT, CDR2 SNEGSKA (reference sequence). Trimming took 0 bases from V and 4 from J; bases not matched to a gene: 5.